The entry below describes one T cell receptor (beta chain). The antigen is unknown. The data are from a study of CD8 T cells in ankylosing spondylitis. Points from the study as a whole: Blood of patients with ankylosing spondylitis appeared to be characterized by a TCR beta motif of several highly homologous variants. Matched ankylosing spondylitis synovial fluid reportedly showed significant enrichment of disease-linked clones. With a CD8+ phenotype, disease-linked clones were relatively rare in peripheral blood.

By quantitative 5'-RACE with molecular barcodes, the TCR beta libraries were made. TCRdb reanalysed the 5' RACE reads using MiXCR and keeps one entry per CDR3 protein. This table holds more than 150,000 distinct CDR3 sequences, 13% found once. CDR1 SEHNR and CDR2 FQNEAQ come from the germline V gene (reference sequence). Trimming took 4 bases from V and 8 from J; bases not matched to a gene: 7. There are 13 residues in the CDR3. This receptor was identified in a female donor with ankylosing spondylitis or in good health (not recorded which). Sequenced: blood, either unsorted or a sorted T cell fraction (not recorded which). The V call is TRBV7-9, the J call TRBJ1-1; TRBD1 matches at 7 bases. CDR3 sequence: CASSSQDRPEAFF. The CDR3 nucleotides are TGTGCCAGCAGCTCTCAGGACAGGCCAGAAGCTTTCTTT. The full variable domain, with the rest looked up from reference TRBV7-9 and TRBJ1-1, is DTGVSQNPRHKITKRGQNVTFRCDPISEHNRLYWYRQTLGQGPEFLTYFQNEAQLEKSRLLSDRFSAERPKGSFSTLEIQRTEQGDSAMYLCASSSQDRPEAFFGQGTRLTVV.